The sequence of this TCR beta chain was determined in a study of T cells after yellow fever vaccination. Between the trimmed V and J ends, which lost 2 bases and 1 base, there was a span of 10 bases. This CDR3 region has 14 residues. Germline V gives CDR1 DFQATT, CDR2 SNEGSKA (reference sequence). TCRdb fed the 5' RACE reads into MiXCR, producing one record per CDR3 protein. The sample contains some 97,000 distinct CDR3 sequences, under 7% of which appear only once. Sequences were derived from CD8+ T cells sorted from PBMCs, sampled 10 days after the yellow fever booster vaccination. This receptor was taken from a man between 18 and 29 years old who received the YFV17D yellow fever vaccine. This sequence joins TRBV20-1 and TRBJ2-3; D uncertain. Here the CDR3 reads CSARRVSRTDTQYF. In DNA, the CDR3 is TGCAGTGCTAGAAGGGTATCTCGCACAGATACGCAGTATTTT.